This TCR beta chain appears in the sequencing data of a study of CD8 T cells in Susac syndrome. The germline V gene encodes CDR1 LNHDA and CDR2 SQIVND (reference sequence). The V gene lost 3 bases and the J gene lost 4 bases, with 10 bases spanning the gap. This CDR3 comprises 14 residues. From blood CD8+ and CD4+ T cells, TCR beta sequences were generated. RNA totalling about 0.5 to 1 ug underwent reverse transcription with random hexamers. Amplification of the TCR beta CDR3 was carried out by immunoSEQ multiplex PCR, which spanned a total of 54 Vbeta and 13 Jbeta segments. Using its own MiXCR run on the immunoSEQ multiplex PCR reads, TCRdb lists one record per CDR3 protein. The data contain a few hundred thousand distinct CDR3 sequences, roughly 90% of them seen just once; the ten biggest clones take up around 0.18%.

Sequencing was performed on CD8+ T cells from PBMCs. This TCR came from a human donor with multiple sclerosis. The V call is TRBV19, the J call TRBJ1-5; D not resolved. DNA of the CDR3: TGTGCCAGTAGTATCTTCAGTGCTAATCAGCCCCAGCATTTT. This codes for CASSIFSANQPQHF. Complete variable domain (other parts from reference TRBV19 and TRBJ1-5): DGGITQSPKYLFRKEGQNVTLSCEQNLNHDAMYWYRQDPGQGLRLIYYSQIVNDFQKGDIAEGYSVSREKKESFPLTVTSAQKNPTAFYLCASSIFSANQPQHFGDGTRLSIL.